This TCR beta chain emerged from a study of a mutant IDH1 vaccine in newly diagnosed glioma. Background on the study: Vaccination started 4-6 weeks after radiotherapy alone, or with temozolomide cycles. Among treated patients, approximately 62% were male and around 40% female, and mean age was around 40 years. Before enrollment, the patients had been treated with radiotherapy alone, temozolomide alone, or both together. Most of them had received both.

With respect to this clone: Its antigen is undetermined.

TCRdb keeps only in-frame clones here, not all; method: immunoSEQ multiplex PCR. The table has 50,000 or so clones, around 80% seen once; the top ten hold 1.5% to 2%. Time point noted: week 5, during vaccination. Topical imiquimod accompanied each vaccine dose, which consisted of 300 ug of mutant IDH1 20-mer peptide. The study enrolled donors with new WHO grade 3 or 4 IDH1-mutant, ATRX-lost astrocytomas. The length of the CDR3 is 17 residues. Losses at the gene ends were 4 bases for V and 7 bases for J; bases not matched to a gene: 16. The V gene's germline CDR1 is SGHRS and CDR2 YFSETQ. The sequence derives from a woman aged 40 to 50 with glioma. The chain recombines TRBV5-1 with TRBJ1-5, with 8 bases matching TRBD1. The starting material was PBMCs, obtained from a glioma patient whose treatment included an IDH1 peptide vaccine. This chain's CDR3 is CASSAGATGVQGQPQHF. In DNA, the CDR3 is TGCGCCAGCAGCGCTGGAGCGACAGGGGTTCAGGGCCAGCCCCAGCATTTT.